Reported below is one T cell receptor (beta chain). Its matching antigen is unknown. This sample stems from a study of beta chain features in type 1 diabetes. Findings and caveats of the study: Patients with type 1 diabetes carried fewer insertions and had more deletions at their VDJ junctions. For patients and controls alike, PCR might favor shorter templates to the same degree. Sampled from patients, naive, central memory and Treg TCRB repertoires appeared more similar than those sampled from healthy donors.

Stem cell-like memory, regulatory, central memory and naive CD4+ cells were sorted via CD45RO/CCR7/CD25/CD127/CD95/CD27. Expressed TCRB transcripts were sequenced because the isolated RNA had all been reverse transcribed beforehand. Here immunoSEQ multiplex PCR was the method, and the copy in TCRdb shows in-frame clones only, minus some. Of 110,000 to 150,000 clones listed, around a tenth are singletons. V dropped 1 base and J dropped 6 bases, with 11 bases sitting between them. This CDR3 is 14 amino acids long. Germline-derived CDR1 and CDR2 are LGHNA and YNFKEQ. The rearrangement links TRBV4-2 to TRBJ2-3; D ambiguous. The sample was central memory CD4+ T cells from blood. This TCR came from a man between 18 and 29 years old in good health. CDR3 in DNA: TGTGCCAGCAGCCAAGGTTCGTCCCCGGATACGCAGTATTTT. Amino acid sequence: CASSQGSSPDTQYF.